The text below deals with one T cell receptor (beta chain). Germline lookup yields CDR1 PRHDT and CDR2 FYEKMQ (reference sequence). Trimming took 3 bases from V and 8 from J; bases not matched to a gene: 9. CDR3 length: 15 residues. The data originate from a study of blood T cell repertoires in COVID-19. Study context: Samples came from the United States, Italy and Spain, spanning acute and convalescent COVID-19. Nucleic acid was either cDNA or gDNA, and it came from T cells, B-cell-depleted T cells, or PBMCs.

In the authors' methods: Cell counts per sample came from amplifying reference gene primers. Measured with immunoSEQ multiplex PCR; TCRdb has only the in-frame clones, and not every one. V, J and clone size were drawn from that table, and D and trimming were deduced from the DNA. The table includes some 120,000 clones, over 80% detected once. V gene TRBV13 combines with J gene TRBJ2-1; 8 bases align to TRBD2. The specimen was peripheral blood. The TCR originated in a man in his fifties or sixties with acute or convalescent COVID-19. CDR3 coding DNA: TGTGCCAGCAGCTTTACTAGCGGCCCTTGGCATGAGCAGTTCTTC. Its protein is CASSFTSGPWHEQFF.